The sample holds a few counts of the clone carrying this T cell receptor beta chain. The entry originates in a study of regulatory T cells in long-lasting Graves disease. Arm-PCR with iRepertoire HTBI primers amplified the CDR3 regions for these TCR beta libraries. MiXCR, run by TCRdb on the multiplex PCR reads, gives a single entry per CDR3 protein. In the table there are about 310,000 distinct CDR3 sequences, under 25% of which are singletons. The CDR3 has 15 residues. Deletions cut 4 bases from V and 7 bases from J, with 19 bases between. Looked up from germline, CDR1 is SGHAT and CDR2 is FQNNGV. Time point described: persistent/refractory GD, antithyroid drugs over 5 years with positive TRAb. Researchers made the TCR library from RNA that was extracted from PBMCs. Graves' disease diagnosis followed American Thyroid Association guidelines.

The clonotype was recovered from a female donor with Graves disease. The genes are TRBV11-2 and TRBJ1-2, with a possible D match to TRBD1 (6 bases). The sample in question was peripheral blood mononuclear cells (PBMCs), obtained when the disease was refractory, from a patient treated with antithyroid drugs. The CDR3 loop reads CASSSDRASGAGYTF. The CDR3 DNA sequence: TGTGCCAGCAGCTCTGATCGTGCGTCGGGGGCTGGCTACACCTTC. Supplemented by reference TRBV11-2 and TRBJ1-2, the full variable domain reads EAGVAQSPRYKIIEKRQSVAFWCNPISGHATLYWYQQILGQGPKLLIQFQNNGVVDDSQLPKDRFSAERLKGVDSTLKIQPAKLEDSAVYLCASSSDRASGAGYTFGSGTRLTVV.